The 11 T cell receptor beta chains below all came from one sample that was sequenced in a study of T cells in lung cancer brain metastases. Some clones are missing from TCRdb's copy, which holds only in-frame ones; the method was immunoSEQ multiplex PCR. This repertoire shows around 2,900 clones, around 90% found once; its top ten account for approximately 4.4%. Sequenced sample: tumor tissue from the primary lung tumor. The receptors derive from a woman between 45 and 60 years old with non-small cell lung cancer.

The chain employs TRBV27 and TRBJ2-7, with 8 bases identical to TRBD2. This CDR3 has 14 residues. Germline V CDR1 and CDR2: MNHEY, SMNVEV (reference sequence). Trimming cost V 9 bases and J 3 bases; bases outside gene matches: 10. The CDR3 nucleotides read TGTGCCAGTCGGCAGCGGGGGCCATACTACGAGCAGTACTTC. It is translated as CASRQRGPYYEQYF.

The rearrangement joins TRBV28 to TRBJ2-1, with D perhaps assigned TRBD1 or TRBD2 (5 bases each). Germline CDR1 and CDR2: MDHEN and SYDVKM. The V end lost 5 bases, the J end lost 10 bases, and 15 bases lay between the germline ends. This CDR3 is built from 13 residues. The CDR3 DNA is TGTGCCAGCAGTCTAGGGACGGCCGGCGAGCAGTTCTTC. This codes for CASSLGTAGEQFF.

This clone was counted a single time. This rearrangement joins TRBV10-2 to TRBJ2-7; weak D call: TRBD2 (6 bases). V was clipped by 3 bases and J by 0 bases, with 9 bases between them. There are 14 residues in the CDR3. Germline V CDR1 and CDR2: WSHSY, SAAADI. The CDR3 region is CASSEPGLSYEQYF. The DNA of the CDR3 is TGCGCCAGCAGTGAACCGGGACTCTCCTACGAGCAGTACTTC.

This rearrangement joins TRBV7-9 to TRBJ2-7; 10 positions match TRBD1. CDR3 length: 15 residues. V dropped 4 bases and J dropped 5; count of bases not matched to a gene: 8. Germline CDR1 is SEHNR and CDR2 is FQNEAQ (reference sequence). The CDR3 sequence is CASSYQGQGFDEQYF. Written as DNA, the CDR3 is TGTGCCAGCAGCTACCAGGGACAGGGGTTTGACGAGCAGTACTTC.

This clone appeared once. The CDR3 here is CASSHRQIMNTEAFF. CDR3 nucleotides: TGTGCCAGCAGCCACAGGCAGATTATGAACACTGAAGCTTTCTTT. This chain links TRBV11-2 with TRBJ1-1; a weak D match, TRBD1 (5 bases). The germline V gene has CDR1 SGHAT and CDR2 FQNNGV. Trimming removed 5 bases at V and 0 bases at J, with 13 bases between. The CDR3 loop spans 15 amino acids.

This clone was recorded once. The chain joins TRBV28 to TRBJ1-5; 8 bases are a match to TRBD1. In germline, CDR1 is MDHEN, CDR2 SYDVKM. The CDR3 consists of 15 residues. J gave up 1 base and V 7 bases, and 6 bases lay outside the gene matches. The CDR3 DNA reads as TGTGCCAGCACCTGGGGGACAGGCAGCAATCAGCCCCAGCATTTT. Translation: CASTWGTGSNQPQHF.

Note on this clone: The junction does not match germline at one end; this may be a read error. The J gene is TRBJ2-7, the V gene TRBV15, with 7 bases matching TRBD2. CDR1 is LNHNV, CDR2 YYDKDF, per germline (reference sequence). This CDR3 is 14 amino acids long. CDR3 amino acids: CATSRERGTYEQYF. CDR3 bases: TGTGCCACCAGCCGAGAGCGGGGTACCTACGAGCAGTACTTC.

The chain employs TRBV5-1 and TRBJ2-1, with 10 positions matching TRBD2. The junction had 12 bases not matched to a gene; V was cut back by 4 bases and J by 8 bases. This CDR3 spans 16 amino acids. Per the germline V gene, CDR1 is SGHRS and CDR2 is YFSETQ. The CDR3 DNA reads TGCGCCAGCAGCCAAGGGACTAGCGAGAGTATCGATGAGCAGTTCTTC. Translation gives CASSQGTSESIDEQFF.

The chain employs TRBV5-1 and TRBJ2-3; TRBD2 agrees at 7 bases. The CDR3 has 13 amino acids. Germline-derived CDR1 and CDR2 are SGHRS and YFSETQ. With 4 bases clipped from V and 3 bases from J, the junction kept 2 bases outside the gene matches. The chain's CDR3 is CASSPGGTDTQYF. The CDR3 DNA reads as TGCGCCAGCAGCCCCGGGGGGACAGATACGCAGTATTTT.

The chain employs TRBV19 and TRBJ1-5; 7 bases map to TRBD1. Germline V CDR1 and CDR2: LNHDA, SQIVND (reference sequence). The CDR3 extends over 14 amino acids. V trimming: 4 bases; J trimming: 3 bases; junction bases outside the gene matches: 3. CDR3 DNA: TGTGCCAGTAGTACAACAGGGGACAATCAGCCCCAGCATTTT. Protein sequence: CASSTTGDNQPQHF.

This clone showed up just once. The rearrangement uses TRBV6-5 and TRBJ2-7; TRBD1 aligns across 7 bases. Germline CDR1 reads MNHEY; CDR2 reads SVGAGI. The CDR3 contains 11 residues. V dropped 8 bases and J dropped 5; count of bases not matched to a gene: 3. The CDR3 coding sequence is TGTGCCAGCTCACAGGGGAACGAGCAGTACTTC. It is translated as CASSQGNEQYF.